This TCR beta chain is drawn from a study of blood T cell repertoires in COVID-19. Study information: Some COVID-19 samples were acute and others convalescent; all came from the United States, Italy and Spain. The cDNA or gDNA used as material had been derived from T cells, B-cell-depleted T cells, or PBMCs.

The germline V gene has CDR1 MDHEN and CDR2 SYDVKM. The V and J ends lost 4 bases and 7 bases, in that order; junction bases with no gene match: 3. The CDR3 contains 12 residues. Under the authors' procedure: Reference gene primers were amplified, and this amplification served to estimate nucleated cell counts. Profiled with immunoSEQ multiplex PCR; TCRdb holds only in-frame clones, not every one. V and J calls and clone size are copied from that table; D and trimming were computed from the DNA. Of 70,000 to 90,000 clones in the sample, around 85% are singletons; the top ten hold about 11%. The chain uses TRBV28 and TRBJ1-2; 7 bases are shared with TRBD1. This TCR was sampled from a man between 65 and 85 years old with acute or convalescent COVID-19. Sequenced input: peripheral blood. The CDR3 DNA reads as TGTGCCAGCAGTTATGACAGGGCTGGCTACACCTTC. This codes for CASSYDRAGYTF.